The T cell receptor (beta chain) described here comes from a study of CD8 T cell repertoires and HIV-1 epitope variants. J lost 8 bases, V lost 5 bases, and 14 bases had no gene match. Germline V gene data show CDR1 as SGHTA and CDR2 as FQGTGA. This CDR3 has 17 amino acids. Sequencing used immunoSEQ multiplex PCR; TCRdb keeps in-frame clones, though not all of them. Of under 100,000 clones listed, more than 65% were seen once; the top ten hold 20% to 30%. This TCR was recovered from a male donor with HIV. J is TRBJ2-1 and V is TRBV7-3; TRBD1 matches 11 bases. Sample: uncultured baseline CD8+ T cells from peripheral blood mononuclear cells (PBMCs). The chain's CDR3 is CASSPPGTGGFFDEQFF. For the CDR3, the DNA is TGTGCCAGCAGCCCTCCCGGGACAGGGGGTTTCTTCGATGAGCAGTTCTTC.